The source of this T cell receptor beta chain is a study of siplizumab effects on memory and regulatory T cells. V was trimmed by 5 bases and J by 5 bases, leaving 15 bases between them. The CDR3 length is 14 residues. Germline loops: CDR1 MNHEY, CDR2 SMNVEV (reference sequence). Notes on the study in general: Siplizumab significantly lowered the alloreactive sequences that could be traced to unstimulated CD4+ memory cells.

The repertoire was sequenced with immunoSEQ multiplex PCR; TCRdb's copy has only in-frame clones and lacks some. The sample has about 48,000 clones; roughly 90% are singletons. This clone is a singleton in its sample. The antigen is undetermined. The chain uses TRBV27 and TRBJ2-5; possibly TRBD1 for D (6 bases). Sequencing was done on a sample of naive CD8+ T cells sorted from blood. The origin of this receptor is a human donor in good health. The CDR3 DNA reads TGTGCCAGCAGTCCTAGGGACAAGAGGGAGACCCAGTACTTC. This codes for CASSPRDKRETQYF.